A selection of T cell receptor beta chains follows, all from one sample in a study of T cell changes during pregnancy in multiple sclerosis. Assay used: immunoSEQ multiplex PCR; TCRdb lists only in-frame clones, some missing. Counted here are some 45,000 clones, 85% to 95% occurring once; the ten biggest clones make up under 6%. The source material was CD8+ T cells from peripheral blood mononuclear cells, sampled in the first trimester of pregnancy. Source of these receptors: a female donor with multiple sclerosis, enrolled in a pregnancy study. Each CDR3 is given without its conserved first and last residue. The order of the fields is J gene, CDR3 length, V gene, CDR3 protein.

J: TRBJ2-7
length: 11
V: TRBV6-1
CDR3: ASSEGPSYEQY

J: TRBJ1-5
length: 13
V: TRBV21-1
CDR3: ASTSTDYSNQPQH

J: TRBJ2-7
length: 16
V: TRBV2
CDR3: ASSAPRGGGSEAYEQY

J: TRBJ2-5
length: 9
V: TRBV18
CDR3: ASSLQETQY

J: TRBJ2-7
length: 12
V: TRBV30
CDR3: AWTGLAGNYEQY

J: TRBJ1-1
length: 14
V: TRBV29-1
CDR3: SVEFPGGMANTEAF

J: TRBJ1-2
length: 13
V: TRBV19
CDR3: ASSIGLAPSLGYT

J: TRBJ2-3
length: 11
V: TRBV7-6
CDR3: ASHGIGTDTQY

J: TRBJ2-3
length: 12
V: TRBV2
CDR3: ASISGRGSDTQY

J: TRBJ2-3
length: 12
V: TRBV19
CDR3: ASSALHRTDTQY

J: TRBJ2-7
length: 12
V: TRBV6-5
CDR3: ASTPAGELYEQY

J: TRBJ2-1
length: 13
V: TRBV7-2
CDR3: ASSLVTSGSNEQF

J: TRBJ2-3
length: 13
V: TRBV7-2
CDR3: ASTPAAGPTDTQY

J: TRBJ1-1
length: 13
V: TRBV7-2
CDR3: ASSSPTVPNTEAF

J: TRBJ2-7
length: 13
V: TRBV14
CDR3: ASSQGRLVPYEQY

J: TRBJ2-5
length: 12
V: TRBV30
CDR3: AWSTDTAVETQY

J: TRBJ2-4
length: 12
V: TRBV9
CDR3: ASSVGTGKNIQY

J: TRBJ1-5
length: 13
V: TRBV27
CDR3: ASSSDRGGNQPQH

J: TRBJ2-1
length: 11
V: TRBV7-3
CDR3: ASSLKLGVEQF